A selection of T cell receptor beta chains follows, all from one sample in a study of blood T cell repertoires in COVID-19. Libraries were prepared by immunoSEQ multiplex PCR; TCRdb keeps only in-frame clonotypes and omits some of them. The table shows roughly 68,000 clones, with 80% to 90% occurring only once. Material: peripheral blood. The receptors shown here come from a woman in her sixties with COVID-19, enrolled during active disease. Both conserved end residues are part of each CDR3. Fields, in order: clone size, D gene, V gene, J gene, CDR3 DNA, CDR3 protein. D genes are given only for firm matches. Some rows have no size entry. The others give once, few or many, or a class for an expanded clone.

abundance: -; d_gene: -; v_gene: TRBV28; j_gene: TRBJ1-6; CDR3nt: TGTGCCAGCCAAAACCCCGCTGGCTCACCCCTCCACTTT; CDR3aa: CASQNPAGSPLHF
abundance: -; d_gene: TRBD1; v_gene: TRBV6-6; j_gene: TRBJ1-2; CDR3nt: TGTGCCAGCGCTCCGGGACAGGGGGCCAATGGCTACACCTTC; CDR3aa: CASAPGQGANGYTF
abundance: -; d_gene: TRBD2; v_gene: TRBV7-9; j_gene: TRBJ2-5; CDR3nt: TGTGCCAGCAGCCACTCGCAGCGGGAGCAATTTCAAGAGACCCAGTACTTC; CDR3aa: CASSHSQREQFQETQYF
abundance: -; d_gene: -; v_gene: TRBV24-1; j_gene: TRBJ1-5; CDR3nt: TGTGCCACCGGGACTATAGGTTCCCGCCCTAAGGATCAGCCCCAGCATTTT; CDR3aa: CATGTIGSRPKDQPQHF
abundance: -; d_gene: -; v_gene: TRBV2; j_gene: TRBJ1-1; CDR3nt: TGTGCCAGCAGGACGGACAGCCCATCAGGTGAAGCTTTCTTT; CDR3aa: CASRTDSPSGEAFF
abundance: -; d_gene: TRBD1; v_gene: TRBV18; j_gene: TRBJ1-5; CDR3nt: TGTGCCAGCTCACCGGGCACAGGGGGCGAACAGCCCCAGCATTTT; CDR3aa: CASSPGTGGEQPQHF
abundance: -; d_gene: TRBD1; v_gene: TRBV5-5; j_gene: TRBJ2-7; CDR3nt: TGTGCCAGCAGCCCCAGGACAGGGTACTCCTACGAGCAGTACTTC; CDR3aa: CASSPRTGYSYEQYF
abundance: once; d_gene: TRBD1; v_gene: TRBV18; j_gene: TRBJ1-1; CDR3nt: TGTGCCAGCTCTGGGACAGGCATGAACACTGAAGCTTTCTTT; CDR3aa: CASSGTGMNTEAFF
abundance: -; d_gene: -; v_gene: TRBV6-1; j_gene: TRBJ1-5; CDR3nt: TGTGCCAGCAGTGAATTTGTACAGGGTCTTAATCAGCCCCAGCATTTT; CDR3aa: CASSEFVQGLNQPQHF
abundance: few; d_gene: -; v_gene: TRBV6-2/TRBV6-3; j_gene: TRBJ1-6; CDR3nt: TGTGCCAGCAGTTACTTTGACAGTAATTCACCCCTCCACTTT; CDR3aa: CASSYFDSNSPLHF
abundance: -; d_gene: TRBD2; v_gene: TRBV3-1/TRBV3-2; j_gene: TRBJ2-1; CDR3nt: TGTGCCAGCAGCCAGGGACTAGGGTACAATGAGCAGTTCTTC; CDR3aa: CASSQGLGYNEQFF
abundance: -; d_gene: TRBD2; v_gene: TRBV4-3; j_gene: TRBJ2-1; CDR3nt: TGCGCCAGCAGCCAAGATAGGACTAGCGGGGTATACAATGAGCAGTTCTTC; CDR3aa: CASSQDRTSGVYNEQFF
abundance: -; d_gene: -; v_gene: TRBV10-3; j_gene: TRBJ2-1; CDR3nt: TGTGCCACAAGTCCCCAGGGGAATGAGCAGTTCTTC; CDR3aa: CATSPQGNEQFF
abundance: -; d_gene: -; v_gene: TRBV12-5; j_gene: TRBJ2-3; CDR3nt: TGTGCTAGTGGTTTGGTACTTACTCTACCAACGGATACGCAGTATTTT; CDR3aa: CASGLVLTLPTDTQYF
abundance: -; d_gene: -; v_gene: TRBV6-1; j_gene: TRBJ1-5; CDR3nt: TGTGCCAGCAGTGACGGGAATCAGCCCCAGCATTTT; CDR3aa: CASSDGNQPQHF
abundance: -; d_gene: TRBD1; v_gene: TRBV5-6; j_gene: TRBJ1-1; CDR3nt: TGTGCCAGCAGCATCGGACAGGGTACTGAAGCTTTCTTT; CDR3aa: CASSIGQGTEAFF
abundance: -; d_gene: TRBD1; v_gene: TRBV5-1; j_gene: TRBJ1-2; CDR3nt: TGCGCCAGCAGTCCCGGACAGGGTGAAGGCGGCTACACCTTC; CDR3aa: CASSPGQGEGGYTF
abundance: -; d_gene: TRBD1; v_gene: TRBV3-1/TRBV3-2; j_gene: TRBJ2-2; CDR3nt: TGTGCCAGCAGCCAAGAGGGACAGGGTCGGACCGGGGAGCTGTTTTTT; CDR3aa: CASSQEGQGRTGELFF
abundance: -; d_gene: -; v_gene: TRBV19; j_gene: TRBJ1-6; CDR3nt: TGTGCCAGTAGTAAAAGCAGGGCTAATTCACCCCTCCACTTT; CDR3aa: CASSKSRANSPLHF
abundance: -; d_gene: -; v_gene: TRBV18; j_gene: TRBJ1-3; CDR3nt: TGTGCCAGCTCACCACCCCACTTGCGCTCTGGAAACACCATATATTTT; CDR3aa: CASSPPHLRSGNTIYF
abundance: -; d_gene: -; v_gene: TRBV7-2; j_gene: TRBJ2-5; CDR3nt: TGTGCCAGCAGCTTAGTTGGCGGCCCCCAAGAGACCCAGTACTTC; CDR3aa: CASSLVGGPQETQYF
abundance: -; d_gene: TRBD2; v_gene: TRBV5-1; j_gene: TRBJ2-7; CDR3nt: TGCGCCAGCAGCTTGGTGGCGGGGGGCTCCTACGAGCAGTACTTC; CDR3aa: CASSLVAGGSYEQYF